The T cell receptor (beta chain) described here comes from a study of OX40 agonist ivuxolimab in advanced cancers. For the study in its entirety: Ivuxolimab, which targeted the costimulatory receptor OX40 (CD134), was an agonistic, fully human IgG2 monoclonal antibody. Intravenous ivuxolimab was administered to patients every 2 weeks at six dose levels: 0.01, 0.1, 0.3, 1.5, 3 and 10 mg/kg. Among the approximately 54 dose-escalation patients, approximately 20 had hepatocellular carcinoma, roughly 15 melanoma, 9 renal cell carcinoma and 9 head and neck cancer. A male proportion of roughly 80% and a mean age of about 60 years, ranging from 23 to 79, were recorded for the dose-escalation cohort. Patients were allowed to have had prior anti-PD-1, anti-PD-L1 or anti-CTLA-4 therapy, and around 40% of the dose-escalation patients had previously received checkpoint inhibitors. Partial responses occurred in three dose-escalation patients: two with cutaneous melanoma and one with hepatocellular carcinoma. Peripheral TCRbeta sequencing aimed to test whether ivuxolimab altered TCR sequence diversity and caused clonal T-cell expansion. The monotherapy dose-escalation portion (N of about 57 patients) of the phase I ivuxolimab trial is reported in the paper. Study-wide findings and limitations: In partial responders in the 0.1-3.0 mg/kg groups, normalized peripheral clonal expansion was found to be among the lowest, especially among CD8+ T cells. At doses of 0.1 to 3.0 mg/kg, clonal expansion of both CD4+ and CD8+ T cells in blood was seen between baseline and week 6. Low levels of normalized T-cell clonal expansion were also seen in some patients who did not respond. After ivuxolimab, more expanded clones were found on average in CD8+ T cells than in CD4+ T cells. The antigen specificity of the peripheral T cells that underwent clonal expansion was not determined.

For sequencing of the TCRbeta CDR3 region, genomic DNA was extracted from the sorted cells. The immunoSEQ Assay was used for sequencing of TCRbeta CDR3 regions. As stored in TCRdb, this immuneACCESS dataset retains in-frame rearrangements with V and J assigned. A fraction of the clones does not appear; measured against another copy, unresolved V genes explain less than half of the discrepancy, and the remainder lacks a known reason. The sample table lists nearly 60,000 clones, more than 80% of them with a count of one. The ten top clones hold 0.7% to 0.8% of the sample. The trial excluded patients who had a history of autoimmune disease or were on systemic immunosuppression. Peripheral blood for TCR sequencing was collected from all dose cohorts at baseline, on cycle 4 day 1, and on cycle 7 day 1. The samples were drawn from a first-in-human, open-label, multicenter phase I dose-escalation trial of ivuxolimab. The trial enrolled adults with locally advanced or metastatic head and neck squamous cell, hepatocellular, melanoma or renal cell carcinoma. CD4+ and CD8+ T cells were sorted separately from peripheral blood before TCR sequencing.

Points on this clone: The clone's antigen remains unknown. It has no much larger one-base neighbor in the sample; base qualities were not kept.

The receptor's source is an adult with an advanced solid tumor such as melanoma, head and neck, liver or kidney cancer. The sample here was CD4+ or CD8+ T cells sorted from blood, taken in a trial of the OX40 agonist ivuxolimab.

The DNA sequence is TGTGCCAGCAGCCTCGCGGTTGGAAGCCTTTACGAGCAGTACTTC. This codes for CASSLAVGSLYEQYF. The chain was built from TRBV14 and TRBJ2-7; too little of a D gene remains to name it. CDR1 and CDR2 were assigned from the germline V gene as SGHDN and FVKESK. V was cut back by 4 bases and J by 4 bases, leaving a gap of 17 bases between them. Including the terminal cysteine and phenylalanine, the CDR3 comprises 15 residues. The CDR3 DNA has 45 bases and is translated from base 1.